Sequencing of this TCR beta chain was carried out in a study of T cells in Graves' hyperthyroidism and ophthalmopathy (dated by TCRdb to about 2019). Background for the entire study: Peripheral blood was collected at initial diagnosis, before any treatment. After sampling, hyperthyroidism patients received methimazole starting at 30 mg daily, and ophthalmopathy patients received high-dose intravenous methylprednisolone. TCR V-J signatures able to tell the groups apart were searched for in a discovery cohort of approximately 95 patients, of whom 43 had Graves' ophthalmopathy and more than 55 had stable Graves' hyperthyroidism. In six Graves' hyperthyroidism patients, the study also compared T-cell repertoires from thyroid tissue with T-cell repertoires from blood. The 75 to 100 discovery patients were randomly split 7:3 into training and test sets. Prospective prediction of ophthalmopathy was tested in an independent validation cohort consisting of 18 hyperthyroidism patients and around 16 patients who later progressed to ophthalmopathy. TCR Vbeta CDR3 sequencing of 135 peripheral blood samples (under 45 ophthalmopathy, about 75 hyperthyroidism and 17 progressor patients) is reported in the paper.

The TCR beta CDR3 regions were amplified from the RNA transcripts. A first-round RT-PCR of the TCR CDR3 used the HTBI primer set with the Qiagen OneStep RT-PCR kit. Libraries were constructed in a second round of multiplex PCR, after which size selection and purification were carried out. Libraries were sequenced paired-end with 100 bp reads on an Illumina HiSeq2000. Under the source paper's analysis protocol: SOAPnuke was used to process the raw data, throwing out any read that contained adapters or uncalled bases, had a mean Phred below 15, or lacked an exact constant-primer or identifier match. COPE v1.2.5 was used to merge the high-quality paired reads, and each unique nucleotide sequence was defined as a clonotype. MiTCR v1.1 was used to align clonotypes to the IMGT TRBV, TRBD and TRBJ reference segments. Only V-J combinations with frequency above 0.0001, covering 99% to 99.2% of repertoires, were analysed. A TCS score was defined as the ratio of F50 (clonal expansion) to E x V (chaos), with BLOSUM62-based TCRdist applied between CDR3 peptides within each V-J. Welch's t-statistics and random forest reduced just over 500 V-J features to some 14, which were used in a naive Bayes classifier (R e1071). TCRdb took the public reads, trimmed them with fastp at Q25, ran MiXCR for clone calling and kept in-frame beta chains. Here each entry gathers all rows of one CDR3 protein and keeps the most common genes and DNA. For this entry, the V and J calls and clone size follow TCRdb and not the study's own pipeline. This sample gives a few hundred thousand distinct CDR3 sequences in total; just under 25% of them show up just once. The top ten clonotypes cover roughly 70% of the sample.

In this sample, this clonotype turned up many times. What antigen it recognizes has not been identified. Per-base qualities were not stored, and no clone one base away is much larger. The study at large found these results: A model built on a 13 V-J signature distinguished ophthalmopathy from stable hyperthyroidism, reaching 87.88% sensitivity and 81.08% specificity in cross-validation and 80%/75% in testing. Blood samples also contained most of the expanded thyroid clonotypes (frequency above 0.001), which suggests that blood repertoires may reflect thyroid immune responses. Sample size was not statistically predetermined, and blinding of investigators to group allocation was not performed. In validation, progression to ophthalmopathy was predicted by the model with almost 71% sensitivity and approximately 78% specificity, a median of roughly 6 months before onset.

Graves' hyperthyroidism was defined as stable when no progression to ophthalmopathy occurred over 18 months of follow-up. Hyperthyroidism patients were aged 18 to 65 years and newly diagnosed, with disease duration of less than 2 months. Any patient with an uncontrolled infection, another autoimmune disease, pregnancy or lactation was excluded. Clinical symptoms, serum thyroxine and TRAb, thyroid ultrasound, and orbital computed tomography formed the basis for the diagnoses. PBMCs were isolated from more than 8 ml of fresh peripheral blood by Ficoll-Paque density gradient centrifugation. Total RNA was extracted using Trizol reagent, and RNA quality was assessed on an Agilent 2100 Bioanalyzer. The germline V gene (reference sequence) specifies LGHDT as CDR1 and YNNKEL as CDR2. The CDR3 covers 15 residues, taking in both the cysteine and the phenylalanine. Only the CDR3 DNA stays, 45 bases, in frame from base 1. The germline V end is reduced by 1 base and the J end by 6 bases; junction bases left unmatched: 4.

The V and J segments used are TRBV3-1 and TRBJ2-7, with 12 middle bases fitting TRBD2. The clonotype comes from a man aged 50 or older with Graves' hyperthyroidism. The sequencing input was blood. The DNA reads TGTGCCAGCAGCCAAGCGACTAGCGGGAGTGGCGAGCAGTACTTC. Its product reads: CASSQATSGSGEQYF.